A single T cell receptor (beta chain) is shown here with its context. These data belong to a study of blood T cell repertoires in COVID-19. Looking at the study overall: The United States, Italy and Spain provided the acute and convalescent COVID-19 samples. Sample material is recorded as cDNA or gDNA derived from T cells, B-cell-depleted T cells, or PBMCs.

In the authors' workflow: Reference gene primer amplification gave estimated nucleated cell counts. Clones were sequenced by immunoSEQ multiplex PCR, and TCRdb holds only the in-frame ones, with some missing. That table gives V, J and clone size, and the DNA gave D and trimming. This sample has fewer than 75,000 clones, with about 87% found just once. Germline values: CDR1 SGHRS, CDR2 YFSETQ. CDR3 length equals 16 residues. The V end was cut by 0 bases, the J end by 0 bases, with 13 bases between. This chain links TRBV5-1 with TRBJ2-7, with a possible D match to TRBD2 (6 bases). This receptor was taken from a man aged 50-59 years with active COVID-19. The sample taken for sequencing was peripheral blood. The DNA of the CDR3 is TGCGCCAGCAGCTTGGTAGTAGCGGAAAGCTCCTACGAGCAGTACTTC. Its translation: CASSLVVAESSYEQYF.